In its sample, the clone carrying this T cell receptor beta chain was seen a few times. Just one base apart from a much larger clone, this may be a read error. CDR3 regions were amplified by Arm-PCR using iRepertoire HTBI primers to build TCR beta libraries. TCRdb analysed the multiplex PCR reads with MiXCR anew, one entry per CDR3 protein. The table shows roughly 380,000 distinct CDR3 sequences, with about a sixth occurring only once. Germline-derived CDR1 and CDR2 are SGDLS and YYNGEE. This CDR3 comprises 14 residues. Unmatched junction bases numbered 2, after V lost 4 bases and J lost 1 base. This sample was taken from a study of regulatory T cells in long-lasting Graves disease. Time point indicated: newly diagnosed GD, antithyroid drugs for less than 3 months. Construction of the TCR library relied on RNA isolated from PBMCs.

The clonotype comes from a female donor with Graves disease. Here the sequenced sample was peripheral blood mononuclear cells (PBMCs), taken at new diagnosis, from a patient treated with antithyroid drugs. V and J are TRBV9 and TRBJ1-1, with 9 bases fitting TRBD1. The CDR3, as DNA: TGTGCCAGCAGCATGGGACAGGGGAACACTGAAGCTTTCTTT. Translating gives CASSMGQGNTEAFF.